The 30 T cell receptor beta chains in this list originate from one sample, sequenced in a study of T cells in Graves' hyperthyroidism and ophthalmopathy. RNA transcripts were the template for amplifying TCR beta CDR3 regions. The HTBI primer set was used in a first-round RT-PCR of the TCR CDR3. TCRdb recomputed calls from the multiplex PCR reads with MiXCR, one row per CDR3 protein. The table shows approximately 510,000 distinct CDR3 sequences, with around 43% occurring only once. Sequenced input: peripheral blood or thyroid tissue (not recorded which). These receptors were collected from an adult woman with Graves' disease, either hyperthyroidism or ophthalmopathy (not recorded which).

The table lists this clonotype with a count of one. The chain combines TRBV20-1 with TRBJ2-7; D possibly corresponds to TRBD1 (5 bases). The CDR3 is 12 residues long. Per the germline V gene, CDR1 is DFQATT and CDR2 is SNEGSKA (reference sequence). The CDR3 DNA reads as TGCAGGGCTGCGGACAACTCCTACGAGCAGTACTTC. Amino acid sequence: CRAADNSYEQYF.

For this clonotype: Compared with germline, one end of the junction differs, possibly owing to a read error. The chain couples TRBV7-9 to TRBJ1-5; D call uncertain. Germline lookup yields CDR1 SEHNR and CDR2 FQNEAQ (reference sequence). The CDR3 has 14 residues. CDR3: CSSSPDGVVQPQHF. CDR3 DNA: TGTTCCAGCAGCCCCGACGGGGTGGTTCAGCCCCAGCATTTT.

Remarks on this clonotype: A junction boundary mismatches the germline segment, possibly from a read error. The chain couples TRBV9 to TRBJ2-2, with 9 bases fitting TRBD1. Germline CDR1 and CDR2: SGDLS and YYNGEE. CDR3 length: 12 residues. The chain's CDR3 is CASSWETGGLFF. CDR3 DNA sequence: TGTGCCAGCAGCTGGGAGACAGGGGGGCTGTTTTTT. The full variable domain, in which reference TRBV9 and TRBJ2-2 provide the parts outside the CDR3, is DSGVTQTPKHLITATGQRVTLRCSPRSGDLSVYWYQQSLDQGLQFLIQYYNGEERAKGNILERFSAQQFPDLHSELNLSSLELGDSALYFCASSWETGGLFFGEGSRLTVL.

The J gene is TRBJ1-2, the V gene TRBV20-1; a possible D gene is TRBD1 (5 bases). This CDR3 comprises 16 residues. The V end lost 3 bases, the J end lost 5 bases, and 22 bases lay between the germline ends. Germline V gene data show CDR1 as DFQATT and CDR2 as SNEGSKA (reference sequence). CDR3 amino acids: CSASDSLNRGVYGYTF. DNA of the CDR3: TGCAGTGCTAGCGACTCTCTCAATCGGGGGGTGTATGGCTACACCTTC.

This clonotype was detected ten times or more. J is TRBJ1-6 and V is TRBV19; weak D call: TRBD1 (6 bases). This CDR3 is 13 amino acids long. V dropped 8 bases and J dropped 9 bases, with 14 bases sitting between them. Germline loops: CDR1 LNHDA, CDR2 SQIVND (reference sequence). The CDR3 nucleotides read TGTGCCAGTCGTGGGGGCGTAGGTTCACCCCTCCACTTT. Translating gives CASRGGVGSPLHF.

The genes are TRBV9 and TRBJ2-7; no definite D call. The CDR3 has 14 amino acids. V dropped 4 bases and J dropped 3 bases, with 14 bases sitting between them. The germline gives CDR1 SGDLS, CDR2 YYNGEE. The DNA for the CDR3 is TGTGCCAGCAGCCCCTCCCCTCAGATCTACGAGCAGTACTTC. Translation gives CASSPSPQIYEQYF.

The table lists this clonotype with many counts. The genes are TRBV7-2 and TRBJ1-2; a weak D match, TRBD1 (6 bases). V lost 7 bases and J 6 bases, leaving 18 bases between the germline ends. In germline, CDR1 is SGHTA, CDR2 FQGNSA. The CDR3 loop spans 14 amino acids. CDR3 region: CASTKGGTFHGYTF. CDR3 bases: TGTGCCAGCACCAAAGGAGGGACATTCCATGGCTACACCTTC.

This clonotype has ten or more counts. The chain couples TRBV6-5 to TRBJ1-5; D might be TRBD1 (5 bases). Trimming pared 0 bases from V and 5 bases from J, leaving 11 bases between. The CDR3 has 15 amino acids. The germline CDR1 and CDR2 sequences are MNHEY and SVGAGI. Here the CDR3 DNA reads TGTGCCAGCAGTTACTCAATGGGAGGGGATCAGCCCCAGCATTTT. It encodes CASSYSMGGDQPQHF.

At least ten counts were recorded for this clonotype. V usage is TRBV5-8 and J usage is TRBJ1-2; D is ambiguous. The V and J ends lost 5 bases and 3 bases respectively, with 14 bases between them. Germline lookup yields CDR1 SGHTS and CDR2 YDEGEE. This CDR3 comprises 14 residues. The CDR3 here is CASRAKITDYGYTF. DNA of the CDR3: TGTGCCAGCAGAGCCAAAATTACCGACTATGGCTACACCTTC.

V is TRBV15 and J is TRBJ2-5; 7 bases line up with TRBD1. The CDR3 runs 15 residues. Germline values: CDR1 LNHNV, CDR2 YYDKDF (reference sequence). J lost 3 bases, V lost 0 bases, and 4 bases had no gene match. The CDR3 here is CATSRDGDSKETQYF. In DNA form, the CDR3 reads TGTGCCACCAGCAGAGATGGGGACAGTAAAGAGACCCAGTACTTC.

The table lists this clonotype with many counts. This chain links TRBV5-6 with TRBJ1-2; no clear D gene. V lost 5 bases, J lost 8 bases, and 13 bases lay in between. The CDR3 consists of 12 residues. Germline CDR1 reads SGHDT; CDR2 reads YYEEEE. The CDR3 protein is CASSRWESGYTF. Here the CDR3 DNA reads TGTGCCAGCAGTCGTTGGGAATCAGGCTACACCTTC.

V usage is TRBV5-1 and J usage is TRBJ1-1; 9 positions match TRBD1. The V and J ends lost 3 bases and 0 bases, in that order; junction bases with no gene match: 3. CDR3 length: 15 amino acids. Germline V gene data show CDR1 as SGHRS and CDR2 as YFSETQ. The CDR3 loop reads CASSSGQGMNTEAFF. CDR3 sequence (DNA): TGCGCCAGCAGCTCCGGACAGGGGATGAACACTGAAGCTTTCTTT. The variable domain in full, completed from reference TRBV5-1 and TRBJ1-1, reads KAGVTQTPRYLIKTRGQQVTLSCSPISGHRSVSWYQQTPGQGLQFLFEYFSETQRNKGNFPGRFSGRQFSNSRSEMNVSTLELGDSALYLCASSSGQGMNTEAFFGQGTRLTVV.

The chain joins TRBV9 to TRBJ2-7; D is possibly TRBD2 (6 bases). The CDR3 has 14 amino acids. Per the germline V gene, CDR1 is SGDLS and CDR2 is YYNGEE. Deletions cut 2 bases from V and 6 bases from J, with 15 bases between. CDR3 protein: CASSVGGARAEQYF. DNA for the CDR3: TGTGCCAGCAGCGTCGGCGGGGCCCGTGCCGAGCAGTACTTC.

This clonotype was counted ten times or more. This chain links TRBV9 with TRBJ1-2, with D uncertain. V was cut by 0 bases and J by 4 bases, with 10 bases left in between. Germline V gene data show CDR1 as SGDLS and CDR2 as YYNGEE. CDR3 length: 14 amino acids. CDR3 region: CASSVEVGSYGYTF. In DNA form, the CDR3 reads TGTGCCAGCAGCGTAGAGGTCGGCAGCTATGGCTACACCTTC.

V is TRBV7-9 and J is TRBJ1-4; the D is unclear. Per the germline V gene, CDR1 is SEHNR and CDR2 is FQNEAQ (reference sequence). The V gene lost 2 bases and the J gene lost 10 bases, with 8 bases spanning the gap. This CDR3 is built from 12 residues. The CDR3 DNA reads as TGTGCCAGCAGCTTAAACGGATTAAAACTGTTTTTT. Amino acids: CASSLNGLKLFF.

This clonotype showed up just a few times. This chain links TRBV2 with TRBJ2-2, with D perhaps being TRBD1 or TRBD2 (6 bases each). Germline V gene sequence: CDR1 SNHLY, CDR2 FYNNEI. This CDR3 has 17 amino acids. V dropped 1 base and J dropped 12 bases, with 24 bases sitting between them. The CDR3, as DNA: TGTGCCAGCAGTGAAGAGGGGGGCTTGGACACCGTAGGGAAGCTGTTTTTT. This sequence encodes CASSEEGGLDTVGKLFF.

The CDR3 is CASSELASADTGELFF. The CDR3 nucleotides read TGTGCCAGCAGCGAACTGGCTAGCGCAGACACCGGGGAGCTGTTTTTT. The chain is built from TRBV25-1 and TRBJ2-2; a weak D match, TRBD2 (6 bases). Per germline, CDR1 MGHDK and CDR2 SYGVNS. Trimming took 6 bases from V and 3 from J, leaving 17 bases between them. This CDR3 contains 16 residues.

This chain connects TRBV10-3 to TRBJ1-6, with a weak D call TRBD1 (5 bases). CDR1 and CDR2 from the germline V gene are ENHRY and SYGVKD. The CDR3 contains 14 residues. V lost 6 bases and J lost 6, with 12 bases in between. The CDR3 coding sequence is TGTGCCATCAGGGGACTGACCAGTAATTCACCCCTCCACTTT. This sequence encodes CAIRGLTSNSPLHF.

In this sample, this clonotype turned up a few times. The chain joins TRBV10-2 to TRBJ2-5; D may correspond to TRBD1 or TRBD2 (5 bases each). The length of the CDR3 is 14 residues. Germline lookup yields CDR1 WSHSY and CDR2 SAAADI. The germline V and J ends were trimmed by 8 bases and 5 bases, with 18 bases remaining between them. The CDR3 DNA follows: TGCGCCAGCCTCCGAGGGGTTTGGGGTGAGACCCAGTACTTC. Translating it yields CASLRGVWGETQYF.

This clonotype showed up many times. The rearrangement joins TRBV20-1 to TRBJ2-7; no reliable D call. V was trimmed by 1 base and J by 3 bases, leaving 13 bases between them. This CDR3 contains 14 residues. CDR1 and CDR2 from the germline V gene are DFQATT and SNEGSKA (reference sequence). CDR3 sequence reads: CSARADGFDYEQYF. CDR3 DNA sequence: TGCAGTGCTAGAGCTGATGGCTTTGACTACGAGCAGTACTTC.

Ten or more counts support this clonotype. The gene calls are TRBV7-2 and TRBJ1-6; no firm D call. The V gene's germline CDR1 is SGHTA and CDR2 FQGNSA. The V end was cut by 3 bases, the J end by 0 bases, with 9 bases between. The CDR3 is 16 amino acids. This CDR3 is CASSFGPSSYNSPLHF. CDR3 coding DNA: TGTGCCAGCAGCTTTGGGCCGAGCTCCTATAATTCACCCCTCCACTTT.

This clonotype was recorded at least ten times. The chain uses TRBV4-2 and TRBJ2-6, with D perhaps TRBD1 (6 bases). Trimming pared 0 bases from V and 5 bases from J, leaving 14 bases between. The CDR3 sequence is 17 residues long. The germline V gene encodes CDR1 LGHNA and CDR2 YNFKEQ. As DNA, the CDR3 is TGTGCCAGCAGCCAAGAAACAGGGACGAGAAGGGCCAACGTCCTGACTTTC. The encoded protein is CASSQETGTRRANVLTF.

The table lists this clonotype with many counts. Sequence at one end of the junction differs from germline and may be a read error. This CDR3 reads CASSSGTGSSGANVLTF. CDR3 in DNA: TGTGCCAGCAGCTCAGGGACGGGGAGCTCTGGGGCCAACGTCCTGACTTTC. V and J are TRBV5-1 and TRBJ2-6; TRBD1 or TRBD2 may be the D gene (5 bases each). Per germline, CDR1 SGHRS and CDR2 YFSETQ. CDR3 size: 17 residues.

The chain couples TRBV5-1 to TRBJ2-6, with D perhaps TRBD2 (6 bases). CDR1 and CDR2 from the germline V gene are SGHRS and YFSETQ. Trimming cost V 4 bases and J 2 bases, with 22 bases left between them. The CDR3 has 19 residues. The DNA for the CDR3 is TGCGCCAGCAGCCCGACCTGGAGGGCTCAGCGGGCTGGGGCCAACGTCCTGACTTTC. It yields the protein CASSPTWRAQRAGANVLTF. The entire variable domain, with the rest obtained from reference TRBV5-1 and TRBJ2-6, is as follows: KAGVTQTPRYLIKTRGQQVTLSCSPISGHRSVSWYQQTPGQGLQFLFEYFSETQRNKGNFPGRFSGRQFSNSRSEMNVSTLELGDSALYLCASSPTWRAQRAGANVLTFGAGSRLTVL.

In its sample, this clonotype was seen many times. The chain combines TRBV6-2 or TRBV6-3 with TRBJ1-1; possible D gene TRBD1, 6 bases. The CDR3 loop spans 15 amino acids. Trimming took 8 bases from V and 1 from J, leaving 17 bases between them. Germline V gene sequence: CDR1 MNHEY, CDR2 SVGEGT. DNA for the CDR3: TGTGCCAGCGCAATCCGCGGGACACAGAACACTGAAGCTTTCTTT. Translated, it gives CASAIRGTQNTEAFF.

This rearrangement joins TRBV7-9 to TRBJ1-2; TRBD1 matches 7 bases. The germline CDR1 and CDR2 sequences are SEHNR and FQNEAQ (reference sequence). The CDR3 is 16 residues long. The V gene end was trimmed by 3 bases and the J gene end by 2 bases; junction bases not matched to a gene: 9. The DNA for the CDR3 is TGTGCCAGCAGCTTGCATAGACAGGGAGCCAACTATGGCTACACCTTC. As protein: CASSLHRQGANYGYTF.

The V call is TRBV13, the J call TRBJ1-5; 9 bases are a match to TRBD1. The CDR3 is made up of 13 amino acids. J lost 14 bases, V lost 5 bases, and 10 bases had no gene match. CDR1 is PRHDT, CDR2 FYEKMQ, per germline (reference sequence). The chain's CDR3 is CASSQYRGRAEHF. CDR3 nucleotides: TGTGCCAGCAGCCAATACAGGGGGCGAGCCGAGCATTTT.

The sample holds a few counts of this clonotype. The chain has TRBV5-1 and TRBJ2-7; 8 bases line up with TRBD1. V lost 0 bases and J lost 11; bases outside the gene matches: 7. The CDR3 is 13 residues long. The germline V gene encodes CDR1 SGHRS and CDR2 YFSETQ. CDR3 nucleotides: TGCGCCAGCAGCTTGGTCCAGGACAGGGATAAGTACTTC. Encoded protein: CASSLVQDRDKYF.

Note on this clonotype: At one boundary the junction diverges from the germline segment, which might be a read error. J is TRBJ2-2 and V is TRBV15; 7 nucleotides agree with TRBD2. CDR1 is LNHNV, CDR2 YYDKDF, per germline (reference sequence). The CDR3 extends over 15 amino acids. The CDR3, as DNA: TGTGCCACAAGCAGAGTTGGCGGGAGCGGCGGGGAGCTGTTTTTT. Translated, it gives CATSRVGGSGGELFF. Full variable domain (missing parts from reference TRBV15 and TRBJ2-2): DAMVIQNPRYQVTQFGKPVTLSCSQTLNHNVMYWYQQKSSQAPKLLFHYYDKDFNNEADTPDNFQSRRPNTSFCFLDIRSPGLGDTAMYLCATSRVGGSGGELFFGEGSRLTVL.

This clonotype appeared many times. This chain connects TRBV7-9 to TRBJ1-6; tentatively, D is TRBD1 (5 bases). V lost 4 bases, J lost 5 bases, and 15 bases lay in between. CDR1 and CDR2 from the germline V gene are SEHNR and FQNEAQ (reference sequence). The CDR3 has 16 residues. The CDR3 region has the DNA TGTGCCAGCAGCTCATATGGGGCGGATCATAATTCACCCCTCCACTTT. This codes for CASSSYGADHNSPLHF.